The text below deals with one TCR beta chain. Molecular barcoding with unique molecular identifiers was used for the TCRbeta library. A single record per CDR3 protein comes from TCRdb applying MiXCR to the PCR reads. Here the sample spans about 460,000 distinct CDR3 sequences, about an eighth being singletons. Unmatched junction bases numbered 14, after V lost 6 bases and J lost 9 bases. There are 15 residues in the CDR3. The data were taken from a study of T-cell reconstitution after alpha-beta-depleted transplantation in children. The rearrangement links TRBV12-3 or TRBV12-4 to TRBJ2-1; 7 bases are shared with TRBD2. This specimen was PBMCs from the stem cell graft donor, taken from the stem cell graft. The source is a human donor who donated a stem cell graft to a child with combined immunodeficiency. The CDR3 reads CASSRGEGEWREQFF. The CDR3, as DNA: TGTGCCAGCAGCCGGGGGGAGGGAGAATGGCGTGAGCAGTTCTTC.